This record concerns one TCR beta chain sequence. Its specificity is not known. This entry belongs to a study of STAT3 mutations in large granular lymphocyte leukemia. Study-wide findings and caveats: At least one immunodominant TCR beta clonotype appeared in every T-cell large granular lymphocyte leukemia patient. Treatment regimens differed across patients between samplings.

The table came from immunoSEQ multiplex PCR; TCRdb's copy has only in-frame clones and leaves some out. The table records approximately 4,000 clones, approximately 50% of them present only once. Germline V lookup: CDR1 SQVTM, CDR2 ANQGSEA. Between the trimmed V and J ends, which lost 5 bases and 2 bases, there was a span of 10 bases. The CDR3 runs to 13 residues. The gene calls are TRBV29-1 and TRBJ2-1; D might be TRBD1 or TRBD2, each matching 6 bases. The clonotype comes from a male patient aged 45-59 years with T-cell large granular lymphocyte leukemia. Some clones in this sample may be carry-over from other donors' samples. Sequencing was carried out using peripheral blood mononuclear cells. DNA of the CDR3: TGCAGCGTTTCCGGGGGCGCCTACAATGAGCAGTTCTTC. As protein: CSVSGGAYNEQFF.